A single sample gave rise to the 22 T cell receptor beta chains below, sequenced in a study of blood T cell repertoires in COVID-19. Here immunoSEQ multiplex PCR was the method, and the copy in TCRdb shows in-frame clones only, minus some. The repertoire holds roughly 230,000 clones, with more than 70% as singletons. Sequencing input: peripheral blood. The receptor source for this set is an elderly woman with acute or convalescent COVID-19.

The CDR3 sequence: CASSFGADNTEAFF. CDR3 sequence (DNA): TGTGCCAGCAGCTTTGGTGCGGATAACACTGAAGCTTTCTTT. The chain recombines TRBV5-4 with TRBJ1-1; D unresolved. CDR1 and CDR2 from the germline V gene are SGHNT and YYREEE (reference sequence). The CDR3 extends over 14 amino acids. V dropped 2 bases and J dropped 2 bases, with 10 bases sitting between them.

The chain has TRBV7-8 and TRBJ1-2; 7 bases map to TRBD1. The CDR3 runs to 16 residues. Germline loops: CDR1 SGHVS, CDR2 FQNEAQ. V trimming: 0 bases; J trimming: 4 bases; junction bases outside the gene matches: 8. This chain's CDR3 is CASSLAAPGQSYGYTF. The CDR3 region has the DNA TGTGCCAGCAGCTTAGCGGCGCCGGGACAGTCCTATGGCTACACCTTC.

The V and J genes are TRBV5-1 and TRBJ2-5; 9 bases align to TRBD2. The V gene's germline CDR1 is SGHRS and CDR2 YFSETQ. This CDR3 region has 15 residues. V shed 4 bases, J shed 0 bases, and the junction held 4 bases outside the gene matches. CDR3 sequence: CASSPGLAYQETQYF. The DNA for the CDR3 is TGCGCCAGCAGCCCGGGACTAGCTTACCAAGAGACCCAGTACTTC.

This clone was detected once. The rearrangement uses TRBV19 and TRBJ2-7, with 9 bases matching TRBD1. The CDR3 loop spans 11 amino acids. Germline loops: CDR1 LNHDA, CDR2 SQIVND (reference sequence). V was clipped by 8 bases and J by 6 bases; unmatched bases: 2. The CDR3 sequence is CASGDRVEQYF. The CDR3, as DNA: TGTGCCAGTGGGGACAGGGTCGAGCAGTACTTC.

This clone was observed once. The gene calls are TRBV7-6 and TRBJ1-5, with a weak D call TRBD1 (5 bases). Germline V CDR1 and CDR2: SGHVS, FNYEAQ. With 5 bases removed from V and 2 bases from J, the gap between germline ends came to 19 bases. The CDR3 runs 17 residues. In DNA form, the CDR3 reads TGTGCCAGCAGCCCCGGGCAGGGAGGGGTGGGCAATCAGCCCCAGCATTTT. It codes for CASSPGQGGVGNQPQHF.

The rearrangement links TRBV28 to TRBJ1-4; no clear D. CDR1 MDHEN and CDR2 SYDVKM come from the germline V gene. CDR3 length: 16 residues. V lost 2 bases to trimming and J lost 8 bases, with 18 bases between them. The CDR3 DNA reads as TGTGCCAGCAGTTTAAGATATGGGGAGACTTTGGAAAAACTGTTTTTT. Its translation: CASSLRYGETLEKLFF. Supplemented by reference TRBV28 and TRBJ1-4, the full variable domain reads DVKVTQSSRYLVKRTGEKVFLECVQDMDHENMFWYRQDPGLGLRLIYFSYDVKMKEKGDIPEGYSVSREKKERFSLILESASTNQTSMYLCASSLRYGETLEKLFFGSGTQLSVL.

Details on this clone: Different DNA sequences within this sample yield the same CDR3. The V and J genes are TRBV5-6 and TRBJ1-5; D is unresolved. The CDR3 is 15 residues long. Germline values: CDR1 SGHDT, CDR2 YYEEEE. V dropped 0 bases and J dropped 0 bases, with 7 bases sitting between them. The CDR3 region has the DNA TGTGCCAGCAGCTTGGGCGGCTATAGCAATCAGCCCCAGCATTTT. This gives the protein CASSLGGYSNQPQHF.

The V gene is TRBV25-1, the J gene TRBJ1-2, with D hard to call. CDR1 and CDR2 (germline): MGHDK, SYGVNS. This CDR3 is 14 amino acids long. V lost 1 base and J lost 7, with 13 bases in between. Here the CDR3 DNA reads TGTGCCAGCAGTGAATCCTCGAGGCGGGGTGGCTACACCTTC. Protein sequence: CASSESSRRGGYTF.

This clone was recorded a few times. J is TRBJ1-3 and V is TRBV3-1 (or the pseudogene TRBV3-2), with a possible D match to TRBD1 (6 bases). The ends were cut back, 1 base at V and 4 bases at J, with 23 bases in the middle. The germline V gene has CDR1 LGHDT and CDR2 YNNKEL (reference sequence). The CDR3 length is 19 residues. The CDR3 is CASSQAWGGASLRGNTIYF. CDR3 coding DNA: TGTGCCAGCAGCCAAGCCTGGGGGGGCGCATCCCTTCGGGGAAACACCATATATTTT.

In this sample, this clone turned up a few times. The chain has TRBV2 and TRBJ1-2, with TRBD1 matching over 7 bases. Germline values: CDR1 SNHLY, CDR2 FYNNEI. The length of the CDR3 is 14 residues. V lost 11 bases to trimming and J lost 7 bases; unmatched junction nucleotides: 16. Here the CDR3 reads CAGTRTGFFGGYTF. DNA of the CDR3: TGTGCCGGTACTAGGACAGGTTTTTTTGGTGGCTACACCTTC.

The V gene is TRBV19, the J gene TRBJ2-7; 8 positions agree with TRBD1. The trim removed 11 bases at V and 4 bases at J, leaving 13 bases unmatched. This CDR3 region has 14 residues. The germline V gene has CDR1 LNHDA and CDR2 SQIVND (reference sequence). The chain's CDR3 is CASSGQGAGYEQYF. Here the CDR3 DNA reads TGTGCCTCCTCGGGCCAGGGGGCGGGATACGAGCAGTACTTC.

This clone has a handful of counts. The V gene is TRBV6-1, the J gene TRBJ2-7; D might be TRBD2 (6 bases). CDR3 size: 14 residues. Germline loops: CDR1 MNHNS, CDR2 SASEGT. V gave up 3 bases and J gave up 3 bases, with 12 bases separating them. In DNA form, the CDR3 reads TGTGCCAGCAGTGAGCTGCGCGGGATCTACGAGCAGTACTTC. It encodes CASSELRGIYEQYF.

V is TRBV10-3 and J is TRBJ1-4, with 10 nucleotides matching TRBD1. Germline CDR1 and CDR2: ENHRY and SYGVKD. The length of the CDR3 is 19 residues. J lost 7 bases, V lost 1 base, and 15 bases had no gene match. CDR3 region: CAISEFLAGQGSSGEKLFF. CDR3 DNA: TGTGCCATCAGTGAGTTCTTAGCGGGACAGGGGTCGAGTGGTGAAAAACTGTTTTTT.

This chain links TRBV2 with TRBJ2-5; possibly TRBD2 for D (6 bases). The CDR3 is 15 residues long. Germline lookup yields CDR1 SNHLY and CDR2 FYNNEI. Trimming pared 9 bases from V and 1 base from J, leaving 18 bases between. The CDR3 DNA reads TGTGCCAGTCGAATCCGGGACTCCTTCCAAGAGACCCAGTACTTC. Its protein is CASRIRDSFQETQYF.

The chain is built from TRBV7-2 and TRBJ2-1; D is possibly TRBD2 (6 bases). The CDR3 runs to 16 residues. V was cut by 5 bases and J by 4 bases, with 18 bases left in between. CDR1 is SGHTA and CDR2 is FQGNSA in the germline V gene. The CDR3 coding sequence is TGTGCCAGCAGCCTTCCCGGGACTCGCCCTTACAATGAGCAGTTCTTC. Amino acids: CASSLPGTRPYNEQFF.

This chain links TRBV6-5 with TRBJ1-5; 9 bases match TRBD1. The CDR3 covers 13 residues. V lost 8 bases, J lost 6 bases, and 5 bases stayed unmatched. CDR1 and CDR2 from the germline V gene are MNHEY and SVGAGI. The CDR3 reads CASEGTGLQPQHF. The CDR3 DNA follows: TGTGCCAGCGAAGGGACAGGGCTTCAGCCCCAGCATTTT.

V and J are TRBV19 and TRBJ2-5, with 10 bases aligning to TRBD2. After removal of 4 bases from V and 1 base from J, the junction contained 6 bases not matched to a gene. In germline, CDR1 is LNHDA, CDR2 SQIVND (reference sequence). The CDR3 has 16 residues. CDR3 nucleotides: TGTGCCAGTAGTAACCCCGGACTAGCGGCCCAAGAGACCCAGTACTTC. Translating it yields CASSNPGLAAQETQYF.

V gene TRBV6-5 combines with J gene TRBJ1-5; 7 nucleotides match TRBD1. There are 14 residues in the CDR3. Germline CDR1 reads MNHEY; CDR2 reads SVGAGI. V trimming: 6 bases; J trimming: 0 bases; junction bases outside the gene matches: 2. The CDR3 DNA reads TGTGCCAGCAGGGGACAGAATAGCAATCAGCCCCAGCATTTT. Translated: CASRGQNSNQPQHF.

The chain couples TRBV7-2 to TRBJ1-4; 9 bases fit TRBD1. CDR1 is SGHTA, CDR2 FQGNSA, per germline. The CDR3 extends over 14 amino acids. V was clipped by 3 bases and J by 8 bases; unmatched bases: 4. The CDR3 region has the DNA TGTGCCAGCAGCTTGGACAGGGGATACGAAAAACTGTTTTTT. Its translation is CASSLDRGYEKLFF.

The V and J genes are TRBV7-2 and TRBJ1-4, with TRBD1 matching 11 bases. The germline V gene has CDR1 SGHTA and CDR2 FQGNSA. This CDR3 has 15 residues. V lost 4 bases, J lost 7 bases, and 5 bases stayed unmatched. The CDR3 DNA reads as TGTGCCAGCAGCTCGCGGACAGGGGGCACTGAAAAACTGTTTTTT. Translation: CASSSRTGGTEKLFF.

This clone was seen just once. This chain connects TRBV21-1 to TRBJ2-1; the D call of TRBD2 is as the table states it, not checked on the DNA. TRBV21-1 is classified as a pseudogene. This CDR3 spans 17 amino acids. This chain's CDR3 is CASSIISFGVSYNEQFF. CDR3 DNA sequence: TGTGCCAGCAGCATAATTTCATTCGGGGTGTCCTACAATGAGCAGTTCTTC.

The chain carries TRBV11-3 and TRBJ2-7; D is unclear. The V end lost 1 base, the J end lost 2 bases, and 6 bases lay between the germline ends. Germline V gene data show CDR1 as SGHNT and CDR2 as YENEEA. This CDR3 spans 13 amino acids. The CDR3, as DNA: TGTGCCAGCAGCTTAGCCAGTACCTACGAGCAGTACTTC. Protein sequence: CASSLASTYEQYF.